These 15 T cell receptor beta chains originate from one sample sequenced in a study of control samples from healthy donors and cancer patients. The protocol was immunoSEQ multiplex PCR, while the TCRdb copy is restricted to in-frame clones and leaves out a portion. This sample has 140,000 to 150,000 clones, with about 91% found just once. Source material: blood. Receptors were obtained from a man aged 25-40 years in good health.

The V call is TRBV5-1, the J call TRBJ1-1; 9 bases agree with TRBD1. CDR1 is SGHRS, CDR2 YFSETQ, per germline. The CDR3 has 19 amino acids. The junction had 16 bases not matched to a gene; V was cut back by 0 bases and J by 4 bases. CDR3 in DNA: TGCGCCAGCAGCTTGGCAGGACAGGGGACTTTTTCGCAGGGCACTGAAGCTTTCTTT. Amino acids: CASSLAGQGTFSQGTEAFF.

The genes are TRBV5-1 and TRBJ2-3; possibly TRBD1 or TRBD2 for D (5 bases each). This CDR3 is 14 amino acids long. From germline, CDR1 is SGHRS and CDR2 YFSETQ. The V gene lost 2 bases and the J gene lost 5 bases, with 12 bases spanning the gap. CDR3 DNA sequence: TGCGCCAGCAGCTTTGAGGGGAGAATAGATACGCAGTATTTT. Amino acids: CASSFEGRIDTQYF.

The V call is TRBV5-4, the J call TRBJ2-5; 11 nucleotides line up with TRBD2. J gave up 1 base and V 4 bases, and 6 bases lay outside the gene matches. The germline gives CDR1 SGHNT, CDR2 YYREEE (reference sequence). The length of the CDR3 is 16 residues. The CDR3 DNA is TGTGCCAGCAGCATCCCACTAGCGGGGGTCCAAGAGACCCAGTACTTC. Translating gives CASSIPLAGVQETQYF. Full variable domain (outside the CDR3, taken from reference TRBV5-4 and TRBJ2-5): ETGVTQSPTHLIKTRGQQVTLRCSSQSGHNTVSWYQQALGQGPQFIFQYYREEENGRGNFPPRFSGLQFPNYSSELNVNALELDDSALYLCASSIPLAGVQETQYFGPGTRLLVL.

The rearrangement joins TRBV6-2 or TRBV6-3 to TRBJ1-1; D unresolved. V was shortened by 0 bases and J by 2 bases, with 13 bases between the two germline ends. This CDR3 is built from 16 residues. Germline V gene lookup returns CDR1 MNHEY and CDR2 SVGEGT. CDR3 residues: CASSYSKVSGNTEAFF. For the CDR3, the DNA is TGTGCCAGCAGTTACTCGAAAGTGAGCGGTAACACTGAAGCTTTCTTT.

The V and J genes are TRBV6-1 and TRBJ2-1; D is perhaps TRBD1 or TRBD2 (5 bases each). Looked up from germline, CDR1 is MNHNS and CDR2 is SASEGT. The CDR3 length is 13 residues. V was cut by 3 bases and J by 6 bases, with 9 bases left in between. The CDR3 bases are TGTGCCAGCAGTGATGGGGCGGGCAATGAGCAGTTCTTC. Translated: CASSDGAGNEQFF.

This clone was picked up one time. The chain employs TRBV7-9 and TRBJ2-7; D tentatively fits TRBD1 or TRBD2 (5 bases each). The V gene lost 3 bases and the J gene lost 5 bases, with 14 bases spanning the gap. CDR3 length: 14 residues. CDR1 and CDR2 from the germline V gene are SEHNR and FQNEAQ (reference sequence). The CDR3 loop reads CASSFAGTDDEQYF. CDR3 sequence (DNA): TGTGCCAGCAGCTTTGCCGGGACGGACGACGAGCAGTACTTC.

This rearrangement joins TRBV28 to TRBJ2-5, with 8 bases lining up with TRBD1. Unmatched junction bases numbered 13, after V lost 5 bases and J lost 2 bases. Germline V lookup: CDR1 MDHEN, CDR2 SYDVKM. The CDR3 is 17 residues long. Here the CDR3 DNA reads TGTGCCAGCAGTGCCTCGCAGGGGGCTTTTCGGCAAGAGACCCAGTACTTC. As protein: CASSASQGAFRQETQYF.

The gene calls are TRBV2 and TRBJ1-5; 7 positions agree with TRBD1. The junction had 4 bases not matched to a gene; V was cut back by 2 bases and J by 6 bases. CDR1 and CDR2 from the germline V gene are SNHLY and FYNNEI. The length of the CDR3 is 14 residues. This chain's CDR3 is CASSEYNRGQPQHF. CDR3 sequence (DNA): TGTGCCAGCAGTGAATATAACAGGGGTCAGCCCCAGCATTTT.

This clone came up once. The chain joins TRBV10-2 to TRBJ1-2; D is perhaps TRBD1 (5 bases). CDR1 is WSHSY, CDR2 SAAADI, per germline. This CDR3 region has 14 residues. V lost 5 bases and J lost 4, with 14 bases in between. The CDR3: CASSRGPLPYGYTF. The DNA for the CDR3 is TGCGCCAGCAGTAGGGGTCCCCTCCCCTATGGCTACACCTTC.

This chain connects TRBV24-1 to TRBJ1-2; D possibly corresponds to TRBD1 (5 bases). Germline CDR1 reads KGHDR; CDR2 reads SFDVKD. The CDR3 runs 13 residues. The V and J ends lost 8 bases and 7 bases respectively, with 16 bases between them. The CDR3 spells CATNDGRGPGYTF. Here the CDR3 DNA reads TGTGCCACCAACGACGGGAGGGGTCCTGGCTACACCTTC.

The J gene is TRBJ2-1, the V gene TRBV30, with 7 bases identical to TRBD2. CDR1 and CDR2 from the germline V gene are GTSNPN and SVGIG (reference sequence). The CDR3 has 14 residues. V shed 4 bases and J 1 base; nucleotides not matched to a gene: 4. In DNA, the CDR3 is TGTGCCTGGAAGGGTAGCGGGTCCTACAATGAGCAGTTCTTC. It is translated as CAWKGSGSYNEQFF.

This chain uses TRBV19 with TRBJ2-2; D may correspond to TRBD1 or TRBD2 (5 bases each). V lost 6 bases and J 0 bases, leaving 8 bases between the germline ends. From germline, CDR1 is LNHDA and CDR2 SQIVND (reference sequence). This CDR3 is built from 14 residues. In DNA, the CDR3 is TGTGCCAGTAGGATGGGACCGAACACCGGGGAGCTGTTTTTT. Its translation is CASRMGPNTGELFF. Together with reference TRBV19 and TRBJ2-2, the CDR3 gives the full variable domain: DGGITQSPKYLFRKEGQNVTLSCEQNLNHDAMYWYRQDPGQGLRLIYYSQIVNDFQKGDIAEGYSVSREKKESFPLTVTSAQKNPTAFYLCASRMGPNTGELFFGEGSRLTVL.

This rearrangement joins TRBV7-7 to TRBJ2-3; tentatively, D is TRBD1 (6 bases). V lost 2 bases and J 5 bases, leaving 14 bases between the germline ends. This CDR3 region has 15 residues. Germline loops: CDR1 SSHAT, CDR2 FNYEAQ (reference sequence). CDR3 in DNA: TGTGCCAGCAGCTTATCCACAGGGTTGGGAGATACGCAGTATTTT. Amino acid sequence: CASSLSTGLGDTQYF.

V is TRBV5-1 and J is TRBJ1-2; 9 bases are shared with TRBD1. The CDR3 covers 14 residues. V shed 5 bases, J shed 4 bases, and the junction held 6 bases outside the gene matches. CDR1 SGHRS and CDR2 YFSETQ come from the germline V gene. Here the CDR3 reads CASSLGQGSYGYTF. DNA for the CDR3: TGCGCCAGCAGTCTGGGACAGGGAAGCTATGGCTACACCTTC.

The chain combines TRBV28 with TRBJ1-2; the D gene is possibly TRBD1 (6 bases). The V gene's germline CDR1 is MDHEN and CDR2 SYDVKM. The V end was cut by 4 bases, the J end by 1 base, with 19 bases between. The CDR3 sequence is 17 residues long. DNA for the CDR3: TGTGCCAGCAGTTCCCTCGGAACTACAGGGATTAACTATGGCTACACCTTC. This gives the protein CASSSLGTTGINYGYTF.